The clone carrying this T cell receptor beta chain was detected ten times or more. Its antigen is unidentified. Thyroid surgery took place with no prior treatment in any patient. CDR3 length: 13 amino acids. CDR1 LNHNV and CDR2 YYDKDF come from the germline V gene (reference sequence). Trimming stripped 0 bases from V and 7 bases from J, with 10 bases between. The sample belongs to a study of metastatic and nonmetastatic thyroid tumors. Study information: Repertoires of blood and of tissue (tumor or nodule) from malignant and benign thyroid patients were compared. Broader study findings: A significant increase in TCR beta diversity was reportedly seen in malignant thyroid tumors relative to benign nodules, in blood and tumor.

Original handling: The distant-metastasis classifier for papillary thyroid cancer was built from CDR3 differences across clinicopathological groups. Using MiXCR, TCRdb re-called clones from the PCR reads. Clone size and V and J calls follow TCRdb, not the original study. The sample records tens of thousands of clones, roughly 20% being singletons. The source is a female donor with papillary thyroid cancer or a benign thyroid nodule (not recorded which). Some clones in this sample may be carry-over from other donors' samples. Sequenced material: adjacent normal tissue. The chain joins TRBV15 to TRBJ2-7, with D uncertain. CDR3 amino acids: CATSRDLGEEQYF. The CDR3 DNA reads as TGTGCCACCAGCAGAGATCTCGGAGAAGAGCAGTACTTC.